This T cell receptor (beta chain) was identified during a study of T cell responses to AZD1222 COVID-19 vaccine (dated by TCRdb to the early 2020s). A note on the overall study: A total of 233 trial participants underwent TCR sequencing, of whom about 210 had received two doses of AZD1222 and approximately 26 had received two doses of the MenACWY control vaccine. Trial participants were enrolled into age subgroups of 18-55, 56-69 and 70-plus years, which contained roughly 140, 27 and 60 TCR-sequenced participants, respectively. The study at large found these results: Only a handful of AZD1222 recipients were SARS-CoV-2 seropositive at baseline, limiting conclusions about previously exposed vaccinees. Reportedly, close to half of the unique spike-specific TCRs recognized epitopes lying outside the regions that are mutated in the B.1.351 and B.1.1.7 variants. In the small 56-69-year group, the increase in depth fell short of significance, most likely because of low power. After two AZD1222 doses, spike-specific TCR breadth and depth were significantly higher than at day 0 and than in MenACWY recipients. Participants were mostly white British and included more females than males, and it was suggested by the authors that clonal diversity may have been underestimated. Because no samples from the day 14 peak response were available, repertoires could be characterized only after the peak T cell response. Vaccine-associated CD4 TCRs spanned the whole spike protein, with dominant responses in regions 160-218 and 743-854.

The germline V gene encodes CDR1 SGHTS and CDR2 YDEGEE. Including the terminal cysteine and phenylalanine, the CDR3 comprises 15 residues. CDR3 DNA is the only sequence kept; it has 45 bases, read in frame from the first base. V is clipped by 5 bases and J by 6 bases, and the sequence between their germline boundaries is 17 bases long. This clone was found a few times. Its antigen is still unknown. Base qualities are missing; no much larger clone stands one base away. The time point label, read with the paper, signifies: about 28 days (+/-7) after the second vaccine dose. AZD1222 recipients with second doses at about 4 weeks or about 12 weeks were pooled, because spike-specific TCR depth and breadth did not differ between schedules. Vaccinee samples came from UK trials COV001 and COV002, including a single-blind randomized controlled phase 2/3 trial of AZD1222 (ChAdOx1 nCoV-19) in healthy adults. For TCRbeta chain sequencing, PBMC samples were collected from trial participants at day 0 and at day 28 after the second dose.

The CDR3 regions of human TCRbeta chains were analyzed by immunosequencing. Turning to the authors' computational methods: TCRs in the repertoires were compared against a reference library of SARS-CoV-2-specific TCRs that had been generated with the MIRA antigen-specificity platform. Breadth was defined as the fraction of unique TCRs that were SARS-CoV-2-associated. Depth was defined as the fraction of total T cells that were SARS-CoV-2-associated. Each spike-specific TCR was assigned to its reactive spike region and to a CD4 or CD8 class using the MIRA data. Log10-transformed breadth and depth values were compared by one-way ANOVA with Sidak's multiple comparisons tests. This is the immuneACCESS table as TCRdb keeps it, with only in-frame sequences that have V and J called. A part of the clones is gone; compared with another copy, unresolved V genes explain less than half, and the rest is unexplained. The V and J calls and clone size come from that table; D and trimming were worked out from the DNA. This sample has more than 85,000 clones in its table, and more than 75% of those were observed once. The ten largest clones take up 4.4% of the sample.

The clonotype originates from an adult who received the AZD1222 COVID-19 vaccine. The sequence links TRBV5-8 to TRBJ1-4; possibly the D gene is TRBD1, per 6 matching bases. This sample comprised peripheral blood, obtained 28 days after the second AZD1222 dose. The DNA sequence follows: TGTGCCAGCAGATCTGGTCCGGGGGCGTATGAAAAACTGTTTTTT. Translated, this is CASRSGPGAYEKLFF.